This TCR beta chain was captured by sequencing in a study of blood T cell repertoires in COVID-19. Study as a whole: PBMCs, B-cell-depleted T cells, or T cells were the source of the cDNA or gDNA that made up the material.

There are 18 residues in the CDR3. J gave up 6 bases and V 5 bases, and 16 bases lay outside the gene matches. Germline assignment: CDR1 SEHNR and CDR2 FQNEAQ (reference sequence). TCRdb keeps only in-frame clones here, not all; method: immunoSEQ multiplex PCR. In the table there are around 330,000 clones, about 92% of which are singletons. Participants were aged about 18 to 100 years from approximately 25 US areas. Assignment of participants to cohorts was predicated upon participant-reported clinical history. Among Cohort 3 donors, those recovered had two negative PCRs, clearance, or symptom resolution.

The chain links TRBV7-9 to TRBJ2-3; TRBD2 aligns across 11 bases. This clonotype was obtained from a man aged 60 to 75 who had recovered from COVID-19. The specimen was PBMCs or T cells enriched from blood (not recorded which). CDR3 DNA: TGTGCCAGCAGCCTATCCCGCTTACTAGCGGGAGTCCGGGATACGCAGTATTTT. Encoded protein: CASSLSRLLAGVRDTQYF.